Below, 18 T cell receptor beta chains from the same sample are listed, as sequenced in a study of T cells in localized non-small cell lung cancer. Libraries were prepared by immunoSEQ multiplex PCR; TCRdb keeps only in-frame clonotypes and omits some of them. The sample records about 21,000 clones, nearly 90% being singletons. The sequencing used peripheral blood mononuclear cells, collected before any cancer treatment. These receptors originate from a male donor at least 60 years old with stage II lung adenocarcinoma.

V usage is TRBV5-5 and J usage is TRBJ2-7; D may be TRBD2 (5 bases). Germline values: CDR1 SGHKS, CDR2 YYEKEE (reference sequence). This CDR3 region has 18 residues. V gave up 0 bases and J gave up 7 bases, with 26 bases separating them. Written as DNA, the CDR3 is TGTGCCAGCAGCTTGGGATTGGGTCAGGATAAAACGTCGGGAGAGCAGTACTTC. Its translation: CASSLGLGQDKTSGEQYF. The entire variable domain, with the rest obtained from reference TRBV5-5 and TRBJ2-7, is as follows: DAGVTQSPTHLIKTRGQQVTLRCSPISGHKSVSWYQQVLGQGPQFIFQYYEKEERGRGNFPDRFSARQFPNYSSELNVNALLLGDSALYLCASSLGLGQDKTSGEQYFGPGTRLTVT.

The chain combines TRBV2 with TRBJ2-5; TRBD2 aligns across 7 bases. This CDR3 is 14 amino acids long. The V gene end was trimmed by 1 base and the J gene end by 5 bases; junction bases not matched to a gene: 4. Germline values: CDR1 SNHLY, CDR2 FYNNEI. Written as DNA, the CDR3 is TGTGCCAGCAGTGAAGGACTAGCTTCGGAGACCCAGTACTTC. Amino acids: CASSEGLASETQYF.

V gene TRBV6-1 combines with J gene TRBJ1-1; D unclear. Germline V gives CDR1 MNHNS, CDR2 SASEGT. The V end was cut by 2 bases, the J end by 0 bases, with 7 bases between. The CDR3 is made up of 14 amino acids. The CDR3: CASSENRMNTEAFF. The CDR3 DNA follows: TGTGCCAGCAGTGAAAACAGAATGAACACTGAAGCTTTCTTT.

The J gene is TRBJ2-1, the V gene TRBV6-5; D may be TRBD1 (6 bases). Germline V lookup: CDR1 MNHEY, CDR2 SVGAGI. The CDR3 is 12 residues long. V gave up 6 bases and J gave up 4 bases, with 7 bases separating them. The CDR3 region has the DNA TGTGCCAGCAGGGACAGATACAATGAGCAGTTCTTC. Translating gives CASRDRYNEQFF.

This sequence joins TRBV7-2 and TRBJ1-1; D is ambiguous. CDR1 and CDR2 from the germline V gene are SGHTA and FQGNSA. The V and J ends lost 1 base and 1 base respectively, with 4 bases between them. The CDR3 runs 13 residues. DNA of the CDR3: TGTGCCAGCAGCTTAGTCGAGAACACTGAAGCTTTCTTT. Translation gives CASSLVENTEAFF.

This chain joins TRBV6-1 and TRBJ2-2; the D gene is possibly TRBD1 (6 bases). V lost 4 bases and J 3 bases, leaving 9 bases between the germline ends. The CDR3 has 14 residues. The germline CDR1 and CDR2 sequences are MNHNS and SASEGT. The CDR3 spells CASSGYRDTGELFF. CDR3 nucleotide sequence: TGTGCCAGCAGTGGCTACAGGGACACCGGGGAGCTGTTTTTT.

This clone was seen just once. The chain carries TRBV4-1 and TRBJ1-6, with TRBD1 identical over 7 bases. The V gene end was trimmed by 0 bases and the J gene end by 1 base; junction bases not matched to a gene: 12. CDR3 length equals 20 residues. Germline-derived CDR1 and CDR2 are MGHRA and YSYEKL. For the CDR3, the DNA is TGCGCCAGCAGCCAAGATGCTCCCCGACAGGGCGGATCCTATAATTCACCCCTCCACTTT. Encoded protein: CASSQDAPRQGGSYNSPLHF.

This clone appeared once. V is TRBV7-2 and J is TRBJ2-1; TRBD2 matches at 8 bases. The CDR3 is 14 residues long. The germline V gene has CDR1 SGHTA and CDR2 FQGNSA. J lost 9 bases, V lost 1 base, and 5 bases had no gene match. The CDR3: CASSLGLAGGEQFF. DNA for the CDR3: TGTGCCAGCAGCTTAGGGCTAGCGGGCGGTGAGCAGTTCTTC.

This clone was found once. The chain joins TRBV28 to TRBJ1-1, with D perhaps TRBD1 (5 bases). The germline V gene encodes CDR1 MDHEN and CDR2 SYDVKM. The CDR3 consists of 15 residues. V gave up 8 bases and J gave up 6 bases, with 22 bases separating them. The CDR3 DNA reads TGTGCCAGCTACACCCCCACAGGAGGAGATCCTGAAGCTTTCTTT. Translating it yields CASYTPTGGDPEAFF.

This rearrangement joins TRBV27 to TRBJ2-1; TRBD1 aligns across 8 bases. From germline, CDR1 is MNHEY and CDR2 SMNVEV (reference sequence). The CDR3 is 19 amino acids. Trimming took 4 bases from V and 1 from J; bases not matched to a gene: 15. CDR3 residues: CASSSSQIWTGTSYNEQFF. The CDR3 DNA reads as TGTGCCAGCAGTTCTTCACAAATATGGACAGGGACGTCCTACAATGAGCAGTTCTTC.

The chain is built from TRBV6-1 and TRBJ1-1, with D uncertain. The germline V gene has CDR1 MNHNS and CDR2 SASEGT. The V end was cut by 4 bases, the J end by 0 bases, with 12 bases between. This CDR3 comprises 15 residues. The CDR3 spells CASSVIPEMNTEAFF. The CDR3 nucleotides read TGTGCCAGCAGTGTTATTCCCGAAATGAACACTGAAGCTTTCTTT.

The chain recombines TRBV7-9 with TRBJ1-1; D unclear. The length of the CDR3 is 14 residues. Trimming took 5 bases from V and 0 from J, leaving 10 bases between them. Germline CDR1 and CDR2: SEHNR and FQNEAQ (reference sequence). CDR3: CASSESRLNTEAFF. The CDR3 DNA reads as TGTGCCAGCAGCGAATCGCGTCTGAACACTGAAGCTTTCTTT.

V usage is TRBV28 and J usage is TRBJ2-7; D unresolved. V was shortened by 5 bases and J by 5 bases, with 19 bases between the two germline ends. CDR1 MDHEN and CDR2 SYDVKM come from the germline V gene. The CDR3 totals 15 residues. The CDR3 sequence: CASSATGLGYDEQYF. For the CDR3, the DNA is TGTGCCAGCAGTGCTACCGGGTTGGGTTACGACGAGCAGTACTTC.

The chain has TRBV20-1 and TRBJ2-5; no reliable D call. CDR1 DFQATT and CDR2 SNEGSKA come from the germline V gene (reference sequence). The CDR3 contains 11 residues. The V and J ends lost 6 bases and 2 bases respectively, with 7 bases between them. CDR3 amino acids: CSATWQETQYF. The DNA of the CDR3 is TGCAGTGCGACTTGGCAAGAGACCCAGTACTTC.

Only a few counts were recorded for this clone. The chain employs TRBV5-1 and TRBJ2-2; a weak D match, TRBD1 (5 bases). This CDR3 comprises 16 residues. Per germline, CDR1 SGHRS and CDR2 YFSETQ. The germline V and J ends were trimmed by 4 bases and 5 bases, with 18 bases remaining between them. The CDR3 nucleotides read TGCGCCAGCAGCAAGGACATCCTTGTCCAAACCGGGGAGCTGTTTTTT. Its protein product is CASSKDILVQTGELFF. Based on the CDR3 plus reference TRBV5-1 and TRBJ2-2, the full variable domain is KAGVTQTPRYLIKTRGQQVTLSCSPISGHRSVSWYQQTPGQGLQFLFEYFSETQRNKGNFPGRFSGRQFSNSRSEMNVSTLELGDSALYLCASSKDILVQTGELFFGEGSRLTVL.

This clone is medium-sized by share. The rearrangement links TRBV27 to TRBJ2-7; D possibly matches TRBD1 or TRBD2 (5 bases each). Germline values: CDR1 MNHEY, CDR2 SMNVEV (reference sequence). The ends were cut back, 5 bases at V and 6 bases at J, with 20 bases in the middle. The CDR3 is 15 residues long. The CDR3 is CASSAEPGRPTEQYF. The CDR3 DNA follows: TGTGCCAGCAGTGCAGAACCGGGACGGCCAACCGAGCAGTACTTC.

V and J are TRBV4-1 and TRBJ1-3; D is unclear. V was cut by 0 bases and J by 2 bases, with 14 bases left in between. Germline CDR1 reads MGHRA; CDR2 reads YSYEKL. The CDR3 extends over 17 amino acids. DNA of the CDR3: TGCGCCAGCAGCCAAGAAGGTTCGGCAGCCACTGGAAACACCATATATTTT. This gives the protein CASSQEGSAATGNTIYF.

The chain is built from TRBV25-1 and TRBJ2-1; 7 bases fit TRBD1. V shed 6 bases, J shed 9 bases, and the junction held 11 bases outside the gene matches. The germline V gene encodes CDR1 MGHDK and CDR2 SYGVNS. The CDR3 is 14 amino acids. This CDR3 reads CASRDRALSGEQFF. CDR3 bases: TGTGCCAGCAGAGACAGGGCGCTGAGTGGTGAGCAGTTCTTC.